One and the same sample provided the 5 T cell receptor beta chains below, sequenced in a study of T cells in Graves' hyperthyroidism and ophthalmopathy. Researchers took RNA transcripts and amplified the TCR beta CDR3 regions from them. HTBI primers were employed in a first-round RT-PCR of the TCR CDR3. A single record per CDR3 protein comes from TCRdb applying MiXCR to the multiplex PCR reads. The sample includes 480,000 or so distinct CDR3 sequences, approximately 14% of them seen just once. The sequencing sample was made of blood. These receptors were taken from a woman aged 18-29 years with Graves' hyperthyroidism.

This clonotype was recorded many times. The rearrangement joins TRBV12-3 or TRBV12-4 to TRBJ1-2; a weak D match, TRBD1 (6 bases). The CDR3 extends over 14 amino acids. The V and J ends lost 6 bases and 4 bases respectively, with 15 bases between them. The CDR3 DNA is TGTGCCAGCAGCCCCGTAGGACAGAGCTATGGCTACACCTTC. It yields the protein CASSPVGQSYGYTF.

In DNA form, the CDR3 reads TGTGCCAGCAGTACACACGGACAGGCTGTGGAGCAGTACGTC. This encodes CASSTHGQAVEQYV. V usage is TRBV12-3 or TRBV12-4 and J usage is TRBJ2-7; TRBD1 agrees at 7 bases. J lost 7 bases, V lost 5 bases, and 11 bases had no gene match. CDR3 length equals 14 residues.

This clonotype was seen ten or more times. V and J are TRBV14 and TRBJ2-2, with 7 bases fitting TRBD2. This CDR3 region has 16 residues. Per germline, CDR1 SGHDN and CDR2 FVKESK. V lost 5 bases and J lost 2; bases outside the gene matches: 8. The CDR3 sequence: CASSKHREANTGELFF. CDR3 DNA sequence: TGTGCCAGCAGCAAACATCGGGAGGCTAACACCGGGGAGCTGTTTTTT.

The V call is TRBV5-5, the J call TRBJ2-2; the D gene is possibly TRBD2 (6 bases). CDR3 size: 16 residues. Trimming took 0 bases from V and 6 from J, leaving 15 bases between them. Germline V gene lookup returns CDR1 SGHKS and CDR2 YYEKEE (reference sequence). The CDR3 loop reads CASSLEGLPSPGELFF. In DNA form, the CDR3 reads TGTGCCAGCAGCTTGGAGGGACTTCCATCCCCCGGGGAGCTGTTTTTT.

Of note for this clonotype: Just one base apart from a much larger clone, this may be a read error. V usage is TRBV3-1 and J usage is TRBJ1-5; D uncertain. The CDR3 has 12 amino acids. The germline V gene has CDR1 LGHDT and CDR2 YNNKEL (reference sequence). In DNA, the CDR3 is TGTTCCAGCAGCCAAGAGTTTGGGACCCAGCATTTT. Translation gives CSSSQEFGTQHF.